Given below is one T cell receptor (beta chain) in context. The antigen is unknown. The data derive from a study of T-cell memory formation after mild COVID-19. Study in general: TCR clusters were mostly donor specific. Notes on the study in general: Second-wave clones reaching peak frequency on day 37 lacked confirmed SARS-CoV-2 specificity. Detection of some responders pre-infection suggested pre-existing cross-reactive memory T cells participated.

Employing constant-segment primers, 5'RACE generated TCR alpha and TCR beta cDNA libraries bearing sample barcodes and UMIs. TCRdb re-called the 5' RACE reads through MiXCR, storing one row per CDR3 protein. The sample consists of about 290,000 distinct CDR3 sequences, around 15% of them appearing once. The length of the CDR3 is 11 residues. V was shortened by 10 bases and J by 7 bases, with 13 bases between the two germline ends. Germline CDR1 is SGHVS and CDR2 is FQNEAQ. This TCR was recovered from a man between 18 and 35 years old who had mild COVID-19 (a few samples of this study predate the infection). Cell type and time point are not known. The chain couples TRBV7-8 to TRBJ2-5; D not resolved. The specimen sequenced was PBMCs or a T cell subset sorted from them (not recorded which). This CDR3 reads CATTKSGTQYF. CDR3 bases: TGTGCCACCACCAAATCGGGGACCCAGTACTTC.